The sequence of this TCR beta chain was determined in a study of blood T cell repertoires in COVID-19. This clone appeared a single time. The germline V gene has CDR1 SNHLY and CDR2 FYNNEI. This CDR3 region has 16 residues. V lost 5 bases, J lost 0 bases, and 6 bases stayed unmatched. Data came from immunoSEQ multiplex PCR; TCRdb stores just in-frame clones and leaves some out. This sample yields some 100,000 clones, of which 86% are seen a single time; under 13% belongs to the top ten. The sequence derives from a middle-aged man with acute or convalescent COVID-19. The chain has TRBV2 and TRBJ1-4; 7 bases line up with TRBD1. The sample was peripheral blood. The CDR3 DNA reads as TGTGCCAGCAGTCAGGCTCAGGGGGCAACTAATGAAAAACTGTTTTTT. Encoded protein: CASSQAQGATNEKLFF.